This T cell receptor (beta chain) was sequenced in a study of early T cells in non-severe SARS-CoV-2 infection. Study background: Whole-blood bulk RNA, unsorted, was sequenced, and chains were unpaired. Points from the study as a whole: Lookups in VDJdb leaned toward anti-spike CD8 responses and missed private and CD4 specificities.

Separate cDNA molecules each had unique molecular identifiers attached to them. Each CDR3 protein gets one entry after TCRdb re-called the 5' RACE reads with MiXCR. Of just over 65,000 distinct CDR3 sequences listed, around 13% are singletons. The V gene's germline CDR1 is SGHKS and CDR2 YYEKEE (reference sequence). V shed 4 bases and J shed 6 bases, with 10 bases lying between them. The CDR3 loop spans 12 amino acids. As concerns this clonotype: Its specificity is not known.

The clonotype comes from an adult who was a healthcare worker with PCR-confirmed SARS-CoV-2 infection or an uninfected control (not recorded which). The V gene is TRBV5-5, the J gene TRBJ1-1; unclear D gene. Sequencing was carried out using whole blood. Written as DNA, the CDR3 is TGTGCCAGCAGCGCCAATGTGGCTGAAGCTTTCTTT. Its translation is CASSANVAEAFF.